The entry below describes one T cell receptor (beta chain). The antigen it binds to is not known. Nothing much larger sits one base from this clone, and base qualities are not available. This sample was taken from a study of T-cell memory formation after mild COVID-19 (dated by TCRdb to about 2021). Turning to the overall study: TCR sequence clusters from the two donors were largely donor specific. Two young, previously healthy adult volunteers, one female and one male, were included in the cohort. T-cell clones expanding and contracting after mild COVID-19 in two donors were tracked by longitudinal TCRalpha and TCRbeta repertoire sequencing.

Ficoll-Paque density gradient centrifugation was used to isolate PBMCs. Results the study describes overall, beyond this receptor: Whether the second-wave clones peaking on day 37 were SARS-CoV-2 specific was not confirmed. Only a couple of mild cases were covered in the study, and larger cohorts including severe cases with pre-infection samples were considered necessary. Some responding clones were detected in pre-infection memory, suggesting pre-existing cross-reactive memory T cells joined the SARS-CoV-2 response. Balanced CD4/CD8 phenotypes were observed for clones contracting from day 15 to 85, whereas a bias towards CD4+ was observed for a second wave of clones expanding from day 15 to 37. Contracting CD4+ clones were found mainly in CM and EM memory subsets, while CD8+ clones were enriched in EMRA.

Sequencing was carried out with an Illumina NovaSeq 6000. Using 5'RACE with constant-segment primers, TCRalpha and TCRbeta cDNA libraries were constructed, with sample barcodes and unique molecular identifiers added in the process. Trizol reagent was used to extract RNA from every sample. Amplification of the libraries took two PCR steps, and the second step added a second sample barcode plus Illumina TruSeq adapters. Sequencing of the libraries was done on an Illumina NovaSeq, producing 2 x 150 bp paired-end reads. The paper's processing steps were these. With migec v1.2.7, reads were demultiplexed and then collapsed into UMI-guided consensus sequences. Using mixcr v2.1.11, the UMI consensuses were aligned to TRA and TRB V and J templates and assembled into clonotypes. Expanded or contracted clonotypes were those called significant by both edgeR and NoisET, with noise models trained on biological replicates. For edgeR calls, the cutoffs were a false discovery rate-adjusted p below 0.01 and a log2 fold-change threshold of 1. PCA with hierarchical clustering of max-normalized trajectories of the 1000 most abundant clonotypes was used as exploratory dynamics analysis. Separately sequenced CD4+ and CD8+ repertoires were used to assign the CD4 or CD8 phenotype of responding clones. TCRdb reprocessed the public reads (quality trimming at Q25 with fastp, clone calling with MiXCR) and kept in-frame beta chains. Every CDR3 protein is listed once, alongside the most common genes and DNA of its rows. V and J calls and clone size were set by TCRdb, not the authors. For this sample the table gives about 170,000 distinct CDR3 sequences, of which roughly 13% were detected only once. The ten top clones hold approximately 3.3% of the sample.

This clonotype originated in a man between 18 and 29 years old who had mild COVID-19 (a few samples of this study predate the infection). The sample titles of this study are shuffled in the database, so cell type and time point are left out; the donor was told from shared clones. Sequencing was carried out using PBMCs or a T cell subset sorted from them (not recorded which).

At the DNA level, the sequence is TGTGCCAGCAGTTCGGACTACTCCTACAATGAGCAGTTCTTC. This yields the protein CASSSDYSYNEQFF. Rearrangement joined TRBV12-3 or TRBV12-4 to TRBJ2-1; the D gene is possibly TRBD2, with 6 bases matching. There are 14 amino acids in the CDR3, from cysteine to phenylalanine inclusive. Only the CDR3 DNA stays, 42 bases, in frame from base 1. Relative to germline, V is 4 bases shorter and J is 0 bases shorter, with 7 bases between their ends.